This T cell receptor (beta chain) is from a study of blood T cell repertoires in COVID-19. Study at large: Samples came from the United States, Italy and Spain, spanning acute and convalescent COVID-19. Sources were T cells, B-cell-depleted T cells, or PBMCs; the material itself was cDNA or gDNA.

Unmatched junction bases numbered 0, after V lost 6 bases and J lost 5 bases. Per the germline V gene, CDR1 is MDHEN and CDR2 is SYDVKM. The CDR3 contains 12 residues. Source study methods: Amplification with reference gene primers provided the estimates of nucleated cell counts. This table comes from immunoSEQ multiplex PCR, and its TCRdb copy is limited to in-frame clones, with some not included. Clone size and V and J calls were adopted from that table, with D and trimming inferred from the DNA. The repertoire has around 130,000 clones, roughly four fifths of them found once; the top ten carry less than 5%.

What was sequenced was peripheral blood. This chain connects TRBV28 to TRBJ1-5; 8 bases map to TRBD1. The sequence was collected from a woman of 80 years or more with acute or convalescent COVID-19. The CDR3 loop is CASSRGHQPQHF. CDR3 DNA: TGTGCCAGCAGCAGGGGGCATCAGCCCCAGCATTTT.